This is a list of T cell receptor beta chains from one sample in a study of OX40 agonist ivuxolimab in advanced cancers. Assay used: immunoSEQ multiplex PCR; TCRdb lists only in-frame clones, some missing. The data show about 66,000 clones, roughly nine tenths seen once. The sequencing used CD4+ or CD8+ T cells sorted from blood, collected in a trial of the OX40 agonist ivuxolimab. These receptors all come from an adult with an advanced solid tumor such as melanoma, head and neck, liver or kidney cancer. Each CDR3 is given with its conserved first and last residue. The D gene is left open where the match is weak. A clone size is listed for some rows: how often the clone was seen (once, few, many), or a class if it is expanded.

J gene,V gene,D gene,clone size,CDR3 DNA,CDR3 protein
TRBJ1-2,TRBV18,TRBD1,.,TGTGCCAGCTCACCATCTACCCGTGGACAGGCCGCCTACTATGGCTACACCTTC,CASSPSTRGQAAYYGYTF
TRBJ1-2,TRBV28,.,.,TGTGCCAGCAGTTCTAACAGGGCTTCTTCCTATGGCTACACCTTC,CASSSNRASSYGYTF
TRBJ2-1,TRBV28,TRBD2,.,TGTGCCAGCAGTTCATCCGGGACTAGCGGGATTGATGAGCAGTTCTTC,CASSSSGTSGIDEQFF
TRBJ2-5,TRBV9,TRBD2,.,TGTGCCAGCAGCGTGGCTAGCGGGGTCCAAGAGACCCAGTACTTC,CASSVASGVQETQYF
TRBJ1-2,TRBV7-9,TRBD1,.,TGTGCCAGCAGCTGGATCCGGGACAGCAAGGGCTACACCTTC,CASSWIRDSKGYTF
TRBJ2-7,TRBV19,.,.,TGTGCCAGTAGTGCCGGAGGAGCGGGCAAGGACGAGCAGTACTTC,CASSAGGAGKDEQYF
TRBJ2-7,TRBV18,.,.,TGTGCCAGCTCACCACCGGGACCGACCTACGAGCAGTACTTC,CASSPPGPTYEQYF
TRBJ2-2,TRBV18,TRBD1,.,TGTGCCAGCTCACCAAGAAGGGGGCCGACCGGGGAGCTGTTTTTT,CASSPRRGPTGELFF
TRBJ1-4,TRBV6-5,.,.,TGTGCCAGCAAGGGGACAACTAATGAAAAACTGTTTTTT,CASKGTTNEKLFF
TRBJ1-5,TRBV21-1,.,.,TGTGCCAGCTTACGAGGAGAAGGCAATCAGCCCCAGCATTTT,CASLRGEGNQPQHF
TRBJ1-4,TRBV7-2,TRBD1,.,TGTGCCAGCAGCTTAGAGAGGACAGGTAGCTGGGAAAAACTGTTTTTT,CASSLERTGSWEKLFF
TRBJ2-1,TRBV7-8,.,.,TGTGCCAGCAGCCTCGATTATTCCTACAATGAGCAGTTCTTC,CASSLDYSYNEQFF
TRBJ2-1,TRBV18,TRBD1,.,TGTGCCAGCTCGCCGGGACAGGGGGCTACTAGCGGGTTCAATGAGCAGTTCTTC,CASSPGQGATSGFNEQFF
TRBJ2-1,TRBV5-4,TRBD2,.,TGTGCCAGCCTATCAACGGGAGGGCCCGAGGTCTCCTACAATGAGCAGTTCTTC,CASLSTGGPEVSYNEQFF
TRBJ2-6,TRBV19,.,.,TGTGCCAGGCGGGGCAGGGTTGTCTCTGGGGCCAACGTCCTGACTTTC,CARRGRVVSGANVLTF
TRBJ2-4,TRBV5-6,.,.,TGTGCCAGCAGCTCACCAGGGTCCCAGGGGAACATTCAGTACTTC,CASSSPGSQGNIQYF
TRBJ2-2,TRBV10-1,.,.,TGCGCCAGTGAAAGAGGGGGAGAATCCGGGGAGCTGTTTTTT,CASERGGESGELFF
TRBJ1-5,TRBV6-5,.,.,TGTGCCAGCAGTTTAAATCAGCCCCAGCATTTT,CASSLNQPQHF
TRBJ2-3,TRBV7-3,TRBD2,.,TGTGCCAGCAGCCCCTTACCGGGGGGGCGGGGATCGTCTAGCACAGATACGCAGTATTTT,CASSPLPGGRGSSSTDTQYF
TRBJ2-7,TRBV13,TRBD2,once,TGTGCCAGCAGCTTACGGACTAGCGGGGCCACCTACGAGCAGTACTTC,CASSLRTSGATYEQYF
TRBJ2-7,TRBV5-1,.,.,TGCGCCAGCAGCTTTAGCGCCGGAGGTTACGAGCAGTACTTC,CASSFSAGGYEQYF
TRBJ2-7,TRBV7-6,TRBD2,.,TGTGCCAGCAGCTTAGGAACGGCGGGAGGATTCTACGAGCAGTACTTC,CASSLGTAGGFYEQYF
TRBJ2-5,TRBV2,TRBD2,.,TGTGCCAGCAGTGACTTTGGACTAGCGGGAGCGGGGACCCAGTACTTC,CASSDFGLAGAGTQYF
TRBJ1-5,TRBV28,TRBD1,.,TGTGCCAGCAGTACCGGGACAGCGACAATCAATCAGCCCCAGCATTTT,CASSTGTATINQPQHF
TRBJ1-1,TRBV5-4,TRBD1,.,TGTGCCAGCAGCCCCTTGACAGGGGTTGTCACTGAAGCTTTCTTT,CASSPLTGVVTEAFF
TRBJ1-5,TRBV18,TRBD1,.,TGTGCCAGCTCACCAAGGGGACAGGTTGGACAGCCCCAGCATTTT,CASSPRGQVGQPQHF
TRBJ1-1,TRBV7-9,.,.,TGTGCCAGCAGCCGGCAAAGGGACTACACTGAAGCTTTCTTT,CASSRQRDYTEAFF
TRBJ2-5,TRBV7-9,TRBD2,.,TGTGCCAGCAGCTTAGGGGTGGGGCTAGCGGTTCAAGAGACCCAGTACTTC,CASSLGVGLAVQETQYF
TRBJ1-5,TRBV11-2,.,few,TGTGCCAGCAGCTCGCAGCAGCCCCAGCATTTT,CASSSQQPQHF
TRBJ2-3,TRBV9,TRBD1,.,TGTGCCAGCAGCAGGGGGCTTAGCACAGATACGCAGTATTTT,CASSRGLSTDTQYF
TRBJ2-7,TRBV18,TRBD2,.,TGTGCCAGCTCACGTTTAGCGGGAGAGGACGAGCAGTACTTC,CASSRLAGEDEQYF
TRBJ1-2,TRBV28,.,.,TGTGCCATCAAAACATCGCTTGGGCAGGGGACCTCAGCCCTCAATGGCTACACCTTC,CAIKTSLGQGTSALNGYTF
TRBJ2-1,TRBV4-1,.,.,TGCGCCAGCAGCCAAGACTTGCTCTATGAGCAGTTCTTC,CASSQDLLYEQFF
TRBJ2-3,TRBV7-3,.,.,TGTGCCAGCAGCTTAAGCAGGGGCGAAGCAGATACGCAGTATTTT,CASSLSRGEADTQYF
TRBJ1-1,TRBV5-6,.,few,TGTGCCAGCAGCTTGCGGGGCAGGCGACTCACTGAAGCTTTCTTT,CASSLRGRRLTEAFF
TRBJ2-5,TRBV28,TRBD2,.,TGTGCCAGCAGTTCGCTCCGGGGGGGCGGAGAGACCCAGTACTTC,CASSSLRGGGETQYF
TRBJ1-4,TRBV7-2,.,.,TGTGCCAGCAGCCCCGGACGTACTGCAACTAATGAAAAACTGTTTTTT,CASSPGRTATNEKLFF
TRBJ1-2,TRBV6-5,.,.,TGTGCCAGCACCCGAGCCGGACGTTTCTCCGGCTACACCTTC,CASTRAGRFSGYTF
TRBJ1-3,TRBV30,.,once,TGTGCCTGGAGTCTAGATGGAAACACCATATATTTT,CAWSLDGNTIYF
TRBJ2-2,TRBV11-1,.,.,TGTGCCAGCAGCTTAGCTGTGTGGAACACCGGGGAGCTGTTTTTT,CASSLAVWNTGELFF
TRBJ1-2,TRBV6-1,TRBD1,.,TGTGCCAGCAGTTTATCGGGACAGACACCGTATGGCTACACCTTC,CASSLSGQTPYGYTF
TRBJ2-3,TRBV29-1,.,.,TGCAGCTCTCTAAGGCTCCCAGATACGCAGTATTTT,CSSLRLPDTQYF
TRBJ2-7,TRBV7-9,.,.,TGTGCCAGCACCAGCCCTTCCTACGAGCAGTACTTC,CASTSPSYEQYF
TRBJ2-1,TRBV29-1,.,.,TGCAGCGTTGAAGATCGTGTTATAGGGTCGGTTAATGAGCAGTTCTTC,CSVEDRVIGSVNEQFF
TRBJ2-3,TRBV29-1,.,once,TGCAGCGCTGTGTTCCAGATCAGCACAGATACGCAGTATTTT,CSAVFQISTDTQYF
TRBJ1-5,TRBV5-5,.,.,TGTGCCAGCAGCCCTGGGGGCCCGGCGGGGCCCCAGCATTTT,CASSPGGPAGPQHF
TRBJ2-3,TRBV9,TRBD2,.,TGTGCCAGCAGCGTAGTAGGGAGGGGAGGGGATACGCAGTATTTT,CASSVVGRGGDTQYF
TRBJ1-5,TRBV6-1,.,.,TGTGCCAGCAGTGGCAACTATCAGCCCCAGCATTTT,CASSGNYQPQHF
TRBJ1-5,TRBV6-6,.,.,TGTGCCAGCAGTTACTCTGACAGATATAGCAATCAGCCCCAGCATTTT,CASSYSDRYSNQPQHF
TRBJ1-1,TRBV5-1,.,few,TGCGCCAGCAGCTTGGAGGAGAACACTGAAGCTTTCTTT,CASSLEENTEAFF
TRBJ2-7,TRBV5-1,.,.,TGCGCCAGCGCCTTGGGTAGAGCAAGAGGATCCCACGAGCAGTACTTC,CASALGRARGSHEQYF
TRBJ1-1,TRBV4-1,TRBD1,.,TGCGCCAGCAGCCAAGATGGGTACAGGGGGCAAGGTGAAGCTTTCTTT,CASSQDGYRGQGEAFF
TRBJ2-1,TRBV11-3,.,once,TGTGCCAGCAGCTTAGATCTGGTTGAGCAGTTCTTC,CASSLDLVEQFF
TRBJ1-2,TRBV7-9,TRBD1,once,TGTGCCAGCAGCTACTCCGGGACAGGGGGAGGCTACACCTTC,CASSYSGTGGGYTF
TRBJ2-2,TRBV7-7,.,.,TGTGCTAGCAGCTTAGGGCCACTCAGCACCGGGGAGCTGTTTTTT,CASSLGPLSTGELFF
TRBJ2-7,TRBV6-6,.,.,TGTGCCAGCAGTTCCGCGGACCTCCGTCTGCTCTACGAGCAGTACTTC,CASSSADLRLLYEQYF